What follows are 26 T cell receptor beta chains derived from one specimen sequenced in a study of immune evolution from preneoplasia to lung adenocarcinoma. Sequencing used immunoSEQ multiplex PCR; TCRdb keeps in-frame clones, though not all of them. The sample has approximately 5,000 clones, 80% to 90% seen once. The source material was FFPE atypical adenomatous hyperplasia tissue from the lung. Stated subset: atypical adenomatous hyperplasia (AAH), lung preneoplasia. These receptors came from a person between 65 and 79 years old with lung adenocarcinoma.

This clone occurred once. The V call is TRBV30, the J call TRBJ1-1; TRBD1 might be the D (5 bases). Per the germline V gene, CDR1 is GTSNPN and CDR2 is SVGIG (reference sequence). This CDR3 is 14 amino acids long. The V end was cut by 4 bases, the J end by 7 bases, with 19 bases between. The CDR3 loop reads CAWTPGSRRGEAFF. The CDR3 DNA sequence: TGTGCCTGGACCCCGGGTTCGAGGAGGGGTGAAGCTTTCTTT.

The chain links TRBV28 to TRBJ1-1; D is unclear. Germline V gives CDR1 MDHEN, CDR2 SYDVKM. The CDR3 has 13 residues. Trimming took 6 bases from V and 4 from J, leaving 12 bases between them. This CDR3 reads CASRPTRRTEAFF. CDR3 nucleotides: TGTGCCAGCAGACCAACAAGGCGCACTGAAGCTTTCTTT.

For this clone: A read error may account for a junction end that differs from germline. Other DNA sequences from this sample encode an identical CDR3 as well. The chain's CDR3 is CASSLAFYSTDTQYF. Here the CDR3 DNA reads TGCGCCAGCAGTTTGGCCTTTTATAGCACAGATACGCAGTATTTT. V usage is TRBV5-1 and J usage is TRBJ2-3; D remains ambiguous. Looked up from germline, CDR1 is SGHRS and CDR2 is YFSETQ. The CDR3 totals 15 residues.

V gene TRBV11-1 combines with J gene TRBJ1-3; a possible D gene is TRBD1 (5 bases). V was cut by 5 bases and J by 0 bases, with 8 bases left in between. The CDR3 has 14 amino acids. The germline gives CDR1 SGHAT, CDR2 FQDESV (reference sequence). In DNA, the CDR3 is TGTGCCAGCAGCCCGGACAACTCTGGAAACACCATATATTTT. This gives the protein CASSPDNSGNTIYF.

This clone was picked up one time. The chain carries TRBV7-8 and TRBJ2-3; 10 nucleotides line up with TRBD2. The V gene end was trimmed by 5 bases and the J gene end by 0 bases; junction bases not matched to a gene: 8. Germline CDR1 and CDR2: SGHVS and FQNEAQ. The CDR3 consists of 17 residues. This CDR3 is CASSIKPGLASTDTQYF. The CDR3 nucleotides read TGTGCCAGCAGCATCAAACCGGGACTAGCGAGCACAGATACGCAGTATTTT.

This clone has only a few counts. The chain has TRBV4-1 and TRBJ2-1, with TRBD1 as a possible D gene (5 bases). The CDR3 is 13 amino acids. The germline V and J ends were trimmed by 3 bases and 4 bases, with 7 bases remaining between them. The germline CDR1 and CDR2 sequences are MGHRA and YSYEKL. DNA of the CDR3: TGCGCCAGCAGCCAGGACAATTACAATGAGCAGTTCTTC. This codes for CASSQDNYNEQFF.

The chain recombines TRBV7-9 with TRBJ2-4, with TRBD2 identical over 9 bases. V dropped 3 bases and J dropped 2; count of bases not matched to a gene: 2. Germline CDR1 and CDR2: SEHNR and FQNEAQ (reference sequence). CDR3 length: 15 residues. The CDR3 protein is CASSFSGRSKNIQYF. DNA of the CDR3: TGTGCCAGCAGCTTTAGCGGGAGATCCAAAAACATTCAGTACTTC.

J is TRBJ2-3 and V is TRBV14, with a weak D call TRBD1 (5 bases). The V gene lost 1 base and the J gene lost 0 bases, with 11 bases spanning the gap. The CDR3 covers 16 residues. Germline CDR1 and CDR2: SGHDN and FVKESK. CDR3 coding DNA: TGTGCCAGCAGCCAAGTAGCTGGGGCTAGCACAGATACGCAGTATTTT. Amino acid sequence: CASSQVAGASTDTQYF.

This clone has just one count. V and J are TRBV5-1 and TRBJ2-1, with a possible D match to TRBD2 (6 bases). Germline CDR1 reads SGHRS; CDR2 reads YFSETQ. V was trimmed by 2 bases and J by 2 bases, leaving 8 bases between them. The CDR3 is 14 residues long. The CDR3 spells CASSFSGAYNEQFF. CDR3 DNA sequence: TGCGCCAGCAGCTTTAGCGGTGCCTACAATGAGCAGTTCTTC. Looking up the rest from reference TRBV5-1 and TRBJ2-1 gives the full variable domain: KAGVTQTPRYLIKTRGQQVTLSCSPISGHRSVSWYQQTPGQGLQFLFEYFSETQRNKGNFPGRFSGRQFSNSRSEMNVSTLELGDSALYLCASSFSGAYNEQFFGPGTRLTVL.

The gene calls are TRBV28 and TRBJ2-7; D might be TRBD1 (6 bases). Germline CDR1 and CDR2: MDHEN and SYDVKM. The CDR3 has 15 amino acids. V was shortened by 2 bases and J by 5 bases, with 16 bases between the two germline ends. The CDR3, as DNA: TGTGCCAGCAGTTTACAGGCCACAGGGCGGGACGAGCAGTACTTC. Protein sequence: CASSLQATGRDEQYF.

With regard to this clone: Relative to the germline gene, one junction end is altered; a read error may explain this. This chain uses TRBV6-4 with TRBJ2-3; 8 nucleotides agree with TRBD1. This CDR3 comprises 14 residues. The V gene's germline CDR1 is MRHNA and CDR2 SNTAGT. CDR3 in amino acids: CATSAGQGPDTQYF. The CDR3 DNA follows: TGTGCCACCAGTGCCGGACAGGGACCGGATACGCAGTATTTT.

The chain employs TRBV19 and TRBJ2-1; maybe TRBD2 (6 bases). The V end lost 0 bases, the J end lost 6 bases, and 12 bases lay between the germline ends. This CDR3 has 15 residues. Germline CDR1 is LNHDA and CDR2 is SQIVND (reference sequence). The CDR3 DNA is TGTGCCAGTAGTATAGATCTCAAGGGAGGCAATGAGCAGTTCTTC. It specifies CASSIDLKGGNEQFF.

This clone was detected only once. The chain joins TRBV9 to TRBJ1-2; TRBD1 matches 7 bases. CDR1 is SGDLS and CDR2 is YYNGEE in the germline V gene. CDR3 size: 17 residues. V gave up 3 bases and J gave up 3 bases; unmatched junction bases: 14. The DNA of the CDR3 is TGTGCCAGCAGCGCTGAGGGACAGACCGACGATCACTATGGCTACACCTTC. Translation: CASSAEGQTDDHYGYTF.

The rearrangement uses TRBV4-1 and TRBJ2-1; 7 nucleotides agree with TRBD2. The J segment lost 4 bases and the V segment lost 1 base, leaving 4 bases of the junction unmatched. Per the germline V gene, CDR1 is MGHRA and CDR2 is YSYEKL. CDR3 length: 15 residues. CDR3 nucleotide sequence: TGCGCCAGCAGCCAAGGTCGGGGGGAGTACAATGAGCAGTTCTTC. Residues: CASSQGRGEYNEQFF.

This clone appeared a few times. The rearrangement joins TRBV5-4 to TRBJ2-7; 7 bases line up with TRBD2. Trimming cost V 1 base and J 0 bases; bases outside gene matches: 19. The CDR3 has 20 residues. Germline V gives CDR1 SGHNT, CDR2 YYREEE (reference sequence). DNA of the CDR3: TGTGCCAGCAGCTTGTTGGGATTGGGGACTAACCTCGATATCTCCTACGAGCAGTACTTC. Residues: CASSLLGLGTNLDISYEQYF.

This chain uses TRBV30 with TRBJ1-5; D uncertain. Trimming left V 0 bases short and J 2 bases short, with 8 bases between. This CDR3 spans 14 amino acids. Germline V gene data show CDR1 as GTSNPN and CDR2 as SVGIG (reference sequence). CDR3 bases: TGTGCCTGGAGTGTGGGCGGAGGCAATCAGCCCCAGCATTTT. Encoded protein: CAWSVGGGNQPQHF.

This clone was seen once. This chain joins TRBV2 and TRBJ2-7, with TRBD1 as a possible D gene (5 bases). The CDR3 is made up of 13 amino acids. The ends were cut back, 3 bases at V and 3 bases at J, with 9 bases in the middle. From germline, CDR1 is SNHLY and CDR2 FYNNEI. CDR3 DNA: TGTGCCAGCAGTGATCAGGGATTCTACGAGCAGTACTTC. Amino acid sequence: CASSDQGFYEQYF.

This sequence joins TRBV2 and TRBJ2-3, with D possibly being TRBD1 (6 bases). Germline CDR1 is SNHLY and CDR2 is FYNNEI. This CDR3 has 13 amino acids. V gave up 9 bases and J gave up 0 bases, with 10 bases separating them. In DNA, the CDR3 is TGTGCCAGGAGGACAGTTAGCACAGATACGCAGTATTTT. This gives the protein CARRTVSTDTQYF.

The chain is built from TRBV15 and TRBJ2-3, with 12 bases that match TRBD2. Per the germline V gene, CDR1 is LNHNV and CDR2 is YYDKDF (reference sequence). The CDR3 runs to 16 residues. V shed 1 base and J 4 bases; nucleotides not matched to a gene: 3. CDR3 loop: CATSRGPSGRADTQYF. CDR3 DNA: TGTGCCACCAGCAGAGGTCCTAGCGGGAGGGCAGATACGCAGTATTTT.

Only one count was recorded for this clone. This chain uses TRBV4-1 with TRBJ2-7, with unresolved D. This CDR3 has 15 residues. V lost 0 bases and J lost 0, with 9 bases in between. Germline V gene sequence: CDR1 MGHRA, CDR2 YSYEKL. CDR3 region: CASSQDLPNSYEQYF. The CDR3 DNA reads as TGCGCCAGCAGCCAAGATCTGCCGAACTCCTACGAGCAGTACTTC.

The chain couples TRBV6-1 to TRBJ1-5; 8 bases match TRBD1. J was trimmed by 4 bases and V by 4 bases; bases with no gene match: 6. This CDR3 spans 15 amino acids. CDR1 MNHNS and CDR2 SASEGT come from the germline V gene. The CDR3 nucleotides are TGTGCCAGCAGTGGTGGACAGGGACTTAATCAGCCCCAGCATTTT. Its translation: CASSGGQGLNQPQHF.

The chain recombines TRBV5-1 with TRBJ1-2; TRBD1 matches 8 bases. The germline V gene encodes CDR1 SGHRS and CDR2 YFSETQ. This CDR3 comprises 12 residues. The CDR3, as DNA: TGCGCTAGCCGGGACAGGCTTGATGGCTACACCTTC. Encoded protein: CASRDRLDGYTF.

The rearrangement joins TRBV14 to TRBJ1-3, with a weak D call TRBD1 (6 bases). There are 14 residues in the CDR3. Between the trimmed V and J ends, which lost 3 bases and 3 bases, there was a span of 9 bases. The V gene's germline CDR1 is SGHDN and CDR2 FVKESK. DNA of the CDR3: TGTGCCAGCAGCCACGGGACATTTGGAAACACCATATATTTT. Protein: CASSHGTFGNTIYF.

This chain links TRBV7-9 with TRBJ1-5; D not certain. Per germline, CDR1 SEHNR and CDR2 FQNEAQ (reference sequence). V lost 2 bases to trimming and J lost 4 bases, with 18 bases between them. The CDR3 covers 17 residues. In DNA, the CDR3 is TGTGCCAGCAGCTTATTATTAGGTGACGGGCTAAATCAGCCCCAGCATTTT. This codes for CASSLLLGDGLNQPQHF.

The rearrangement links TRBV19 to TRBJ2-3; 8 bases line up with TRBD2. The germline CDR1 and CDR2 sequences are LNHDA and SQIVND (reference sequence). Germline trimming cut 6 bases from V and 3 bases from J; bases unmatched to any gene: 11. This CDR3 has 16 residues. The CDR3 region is CASSRAGEVDTDTQYF. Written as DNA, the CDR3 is TGTGCCAGTAGCCGAGCGGGAGAAGTTGATACAGATACGCAGTATTTT.

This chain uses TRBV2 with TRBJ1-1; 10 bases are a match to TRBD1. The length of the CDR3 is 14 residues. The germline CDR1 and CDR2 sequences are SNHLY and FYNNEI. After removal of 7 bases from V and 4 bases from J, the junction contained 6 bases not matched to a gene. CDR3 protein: CASNPGQGPTEAFF. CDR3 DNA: TGTGCCAGCAACCCGGGACAGGGGCCCACTGAAGCTTTCTTT.